The 14 T cell receptor beta chains in this list originate from one sample, sequenced in a study of T-cell reconstitution after alpha-beta-depleted transplantation in children. TCRbeta library construction was performed incorporating unique molecular identifiers. TCRdb recomputed calls from the PCR reads with MiXCR, one row per CDR3 protein. Altogether about 410,000 distinct CDR3 sequences are present, just over 20% being singletons, with the ten largest covering over 3.5%. This material consisted of PBMCs from the stem cell graft donor, taken from the stem cell graft. These receptors came from a human donor who donated a stem cell graft to a child with acute myeloid leukemia.

In its sample, this clonotype was seen many times. The chain uses TRBV20-1 and TRBJ2-5; D unresolved. This CDR3 is built from 10 residues. The ends were cut back, 3 bases at V and 5 bases at J, with 4 bases in the middle. Germline loops: CDR1 DFQATT, CDR2 SNEGSKA (reference sequence). The CDR3 DNA follows: TGCAGTGCTAGGGGTGAGACCCAGTACTTC. Protein: CSARGETQYF.

This clonotype was seen repeatedly, ten times or more. The V call is TRBV29-1, the J call TRBJ1-6; 10 positions match TRBD1. Germline CDR1 is SQVTM and CDR2 is ANQGSEA. V trimming: 6 bases; J trimming: 10 bases; junction bases outside the gene matches: 6. This CDR3 spans 13 amino acids. The CDR3 reads CSVSTGGDSPLHF. CDR3 sequence (DNA): TGCAGCGTCTCGACAGGGGGCGACTCACCCCTCCACTTT.

This clonotype was counted ten times or more. The gene calls are TRBV4-1 and TRBJ1-1; TRBD1 might be the D (6 bases). Trimming shortened V by 3 bases and J by 5 bases, and 25 bases separated the two germline ends. Germline V gives CDR1 MGHRA, CDR2 YSYEKL. CDR3 size: 18 residues. As DNA, the CDR3 is TGCGCCAGCAGCCAGGAAGCCGGGACAAGAGTACCGGAAACTGAAGCTTTCTTT. Encoded protein: CASSQEAGTRVPETEAFF.

This clonotype was recorded at least ten times. The chain combines TRBV20-1 with TRBJ2-1, with 10 bases identical to TRBD2. Germline V gene data show CDR1 as DFQATT and CDR2 as SNEGSKA (reference sequence). The CDR3 has 16 residues. V lost 1 base and J lost 8; bases outside the gene matches: 11. Here the CDR3 DNA reads TGCAGTGCTAGAGGTACTCTAGCGGGAGTTCTGGATGAGCAGTTCTTC. It codes for CSARGTLAGVLDEQFF.

V usage is TRBV7-8 and J usage is TRBJ1-5; the D is unclear. From germline, CDR1 is SGHVS and CDR2 FQNEAQ. V lost 5 bases and J lost 4, with 9 bases in between. This CDR3 region has 13 residues. This CDR3 reads CASSAVPNQPQHF. The CDR3 DNA sequence: TGTGCCAGCAGCGCGGTCCCGAATCAGCCCCAGCATTTT.

This CDR3 reads CASSPGQGIGNEQFF. CDR3 DNA sequence: TGCGCCAGCTCCCCGGGACAGGGGATTGGCAATGAGCAGTTCTTC. The chain recombines TRBV4-1 with TRBJ2-1, with 10 bases matching TRBD1. In germline, CDR1 is MGHRA, CDR2 YSYEKL. V lost 8 bases, J lost 6 bases, and 10 bases stayed unmatched. The CDR3 spans 15 residues.

This clonotype has a count of ten or more. The chain has TRBV6-1 and TRBJ1-5; unclear D gene. The CDR3 extends over 11 amino acids. Germline-derived CDR1 and CDR2 are MNHNS and SASEGT. The germline V and J ends were trimmed by 4 bases and 2 bases, with 0 bases remaining between them. Here the CDR3 DNA reads TGTGCCAGCAGTGGCAATCAGCCCCAGCATTTT. This gives the protein CASSGNQPQHF.

This clonotype was seen ten or more times. The chain combines TRBV6-1 with TRBJ1-2; 12 nucleotides match TRBD1. Trimming removed 5 bases from V and 0 bases from J; junction bases left unmatched: 4. The CDR3 length is 16 residues. Germline CDR1 MNHNS, CDR2 SASEGT. The CDR3 loop is CASSRDRGPSNYGYTF. The CDR3, as DNA: TGTGCCAGCAGTCGGGACAGGGGGCCGTCTAACTATGGCTACACCTTC.

The chain is built from TRBV20-1 and TRBJ2-3; D remains ambiguous. V was trimmed by 5 bases and J by 0 bases, leaving 6 bases between them. Germline V gene sequence: CDR1 DFQATT, CDR2 SNEGSKA (reference sequence). The CDR3 is made up of 12 amino acids. CDR3 nucleotide sequence: TGCAGTGCTCAGAGAAGCACAGATACGCAGTATTTT. Its protein product is CSAQRSTDTQYF.

The table lists this clonotype with many counts. The chain employs TRBV20-1 and TRBJ2-7; maybe TRBD1 (6 bases). Germline V gene lookup returns CDR1 DFQATT and CDR2 SNEGSKA (reference sequence). The CDR3 totals 13 residues. V dropped 3 bases and J dropped 4 bases, with 13 bases sitting between them. CDR3 loop: CSARSDRLYEQYF. The CDR3 region has the DNA TGCAGTGCTAGGTCGGACAGACTATACGAGCAGTACTTC.

V gene TRBV5-6 combines with J gene TRBJ2-7; 13 bases fit TRBD2. This CDR3 comprises 15 residues. V shed 3 bases and J 5 bases; nucleotides not matched to a gene: 5. CDR1 is SGHDT and CDR2 is YYEEEE in the germline V gene. For the CDR3, the DNA is TGTGCCAGCAGCTCGTGGACTAGCGGGAGTAACGAGCAGTACTTC. Translated, it gives CASSSWTSGSNEQYF.

This clonotype was recorded a few times. The rearrangement links TRBV28 to TRBJ2-1, with D perhaps being TRBD1 or TRBD2 (5 bases each). Trimming removed 4 bases at V and 4 bases at J, with 14 bases between. The CDR3 loop spans 15 amino acids. Germline loops: CDR1 MDHEN, CDR2 SYDVKM. The chain's CDR3 is CASSWAEGFYNEQFF. CDR3 coding DNA: TGTGCCAGCAGTTGGGCCGAGGGGTTTTACAATGAGCAGTTCTTC.

About this clonotype itself: The germline gene is not matched at one end of the junction; a read error may be the cause. The rearrangement links TRBV20-1 to TRBJ2-7, with 10 bases fitting TRBD1. CDR1 is DFQATT and CDR2 is SNEGSKA in the germline V gene (reference sequence). The CDR3 spans 13 residues. The CDR3 region has the DNA TGCAGTGTTAGAGACAGGGGGCGCTACGAGCAGTACTTC. Amino acids: CSVRDRGRYEQYF.

This clonotype showed up just once. V is TRBV12-3 or TRBV12-4 and J is TRBJ2-7; D remains unclear. Trimming took 2 bases from V and 3 from J, leaving 8 bases between them. The length of the CDR3 is 13 residues. The CDR3 loop is CASSLQDLYEQYF. CDR3 DNA sequence: TGTGCCAGCAGTTTACAGGACCTCTACGAGCAGTACTTC.